The entry below describes one TCR beta chain. The repertoire was sequenced with immunoSEQ multiplex PCR; TCRdb's copy has only in-frame clones and lacks some. The sample shows around 60,000 clones, roughly 78% of them seen only once. This entry is derived from a study of OX40 agonist ivuxolimab in advanced cancers. In the study overall: Patients with hepatocellular carcinoma, melanoma, renal cell or head and neck cancer made up the dose-escalation patients.

The length of the CDR3 is 15 residues. Germline V gene lookup returns CDR1 LNHDA and CDR2 SQIVND (reference sequence). V gave up 5 bases and J gave up 1 base, with 11 bases separating them. A history of autoimmune disease or systemic immunosuppression excluded patients. The sequence derives from an adult with an advanced solid tumor such as melanoma, head and neck, liver or kidney cancer. The V and J genes are TRBV19 and TRBJ1-4; D is possibly TRBD1 (5 bases). Sample: CD4+ or CD8+ T cells sorted from blood, taken in a trial of the OX40 agonist ivuxolimab. Written as DNA, the CDR3 is TGTGCCAGTAGTGTTCAGGGCGGAACTAATGAAAAACTGTTTTTT. Residues: CASSVQGGTNEKLFF.